One and the same sample provided the 12 T cell receptor beta chains below, sequenced in a study of T cells in Graves' hyperthyroidism and ophthalmopathy. From RNA transcripts, TCR beta CDR3 regions were amplified. Using the HTBI primer set, a first-round RT-PCR was run on the TCR CDR3. MiXCR was run by TCRdb on the multiplex PCR reads, yielding one entry per CDR3 protein. The sample holds 250,000 to 400,000 distinct CDR3 sequences, roughly 15% seen once. Input material: blood. The receptors here all came from a middle-aged woman with Graves' ophthalmopathy.

Points on this clonotype: One base away lies a much larger clone, so this may be a sequencing read error. J is TRBJ2-1 and V is TRBV6-1, with a possible D match to TRBD1 (6 bases). Germline CDR1 is MNHNS and CDR2 is SASEGT. Trimming cost V 8 bases and J 10 bases, with 21 bases left between them. The CDR3 contains 14 residues. CDR3 coding DNA: TGTGCCAGCTCTTTCGGGACATCATCCTACGAGCAGTTCTTC. This translates into CASSFGTSSYEQFF.

This clonotype was found many times. V is TRBV20-1 and J is TRBJ2-3, with D perhaps assigned TRBD1 or TRBD2 (6 bases each). Trimming removed 1 base from V and 0 bases from J, with 11 bases in between. The CDR3 runs to 15 residues. Germline V gene data show CDR1 as DFQATT and CDR2 as SNEGSKA (reference sequence). CDR3 sequence: CSARGGAASTDTQYF. The CDR3 region has the DNA TGCAGTGCTAGAGGGGGGGCCGCAAGCACAGATACGCAGTATTTT.

The chain joins TRBV20-1 to TRBJ1-3; 7 bases are a match to TRBD1. Germline V gene sequence: CDR1 DFQATT, CDR2 SNEGSKA (reference sequence). The CDR3 consists of 16 residues. V lost 4 bases to trimming and J lost 0 bases; unmatched junction nucleotides: 9. This chain's CDR3 is CSAIDREGVSGNTIYF. The CDR3 nucleotides are TGCAGTGCTATAGACAGGGAGGGCGTCTCTGGAAACACCATATATTTT.

This clonotype was counted many times. The chain recombines TRBV7-2 with TRBJ1-2; 9 nucleotides match TRBD1. The germline V gene has CDR1 SGHTA and CDR2 FQGNSA. The CDR3 extends over 12 amino acids. V lost 5 bases to trimming and J lost 9 bases; unmatched junction nucleotides: 4. The CDR3 sequence: CASSRDRDRYTF. The CDR3 DNA follows: TGTGCCAGCAGCCGGGACAGGGACCGCTACACCTTC.

This clonotype appeared a few times. The chain has TRBV6-1 and TRBJ2-7, with D tentatively TRBD1 or TRBD2 (5 bases each). Per the germline V gene, CDR1 is MNHNS and CDR2 is SASEGT. Trimming left V 8 bases short and J 6 bases short, with 20 bases between. The CDR3 is made up of 14 amino acids. The CDR3 is CASGFGGLQGEQYF. The CDR3 DNA sequence: TGTGCCAGCGGGTTTGGAGGACTGCAGGGCGAGCAGTACTTC.

There are many counts of this clonotype. The genes are TRBV2 and TRBJ2-3, with D tentatively TRBD1 (6 bases). The V and J ends lost 0 bases and 5 bases respectively, with 15 bases between them. CDR1 is SNHLY, CDR2 FYNNEI, per germline. This CDR3 spans 16 amino acids. In DNA form, the CDR3 reads TGTGCCAGCAGTGAAGCGTGGGCAGGGGCTGGAGATACGCAGTATTTT. Its translation is CASSEAWAGAGDTQYF.

This clonotype was found a few times. V gene TRBV6-4 combines with J gene TRBJ1-2; D ambiguous. This CDR3 spans 14 amino acids. The V and J ends lost 5 bases and 4 bases respectively, with 14 bases between them. Germline V gene sequence: CDR1 MRHNA, CDR2 SNTAGT. CDR3 bases: TGTGCCAGCAGTAAGGGCCCGGAGGTCTATGGCTACACCTTC. It codes for CASSKGPEVYGYTF.

There are many counts of this clonotype. This chain links TRBV28 with TRBJ2-1; 7 bases agree with TRBD2. J was trimmed by 4 bases and V by 4 bases; bases with no gene match: 10. The CDR3 spans 16 residues. From germline, CDR1 is MDHEN and CDR2 SYDVKM. This CDR3 reads CASSSRLARQYNEQFF. CDR3 DNA: TGTGCCAGCAGTTCCCGACTAGCCAGGCAATACAATGAGCAGTTCTTC.

At least ten counts were recorded for this clonotype. The gene calls are TRBV28 and TRBJ1-1, with 7 bases matching TRBD1. The CDR3 sequence is 13 residues long. With 3 bases clipped from V and 3 bases from J, the junction kept 1 base outside the gene matches. The germline V gene encodes CDR1 MDHEN and CDR2 SYDVKM. The CDR3 protein is CASSLGQYTEAFF. CDR3 nucleotides: TGTGCCAGCAGTTTGGGACAGTACACTGAAGCTTTCTTT. The complete variable domain, with remaining parts taken from reference TRBV28 and TRBJ1-1, reads DVKVTQSSRYLVKRTGEKVFLECVQDMDHENMFWYRQDPGLGLRLIYFSYDVKMKEKGDIPEGYSVSREKKERFSLILESASTNQTSMYLCASSLGQYTEAFFGQGTRLTVV.

This clonotype appeared a few times. This rearrangement joins TRBV30 to TRBJ1-2, with 10 bases lining up with TRBD1. The CDR3 covers 19 residues. Looked up from germline, CDR1 is GTSNPN and CDR2 is SVGIG (reference sequence). The V gene end was trimmed by 6 bases and the J gene end by 0 bases; junction bases not matched to a gene: 19. Here the CDR3 DNA reads TGTGCCTGCCAAGGTTTTTTCGGGACAGGGGTAATATCTAACTATGGCTACACCTTC. It specifies CACQGFFGTGVISNYGYTF.

This chain links TRBV20-1 with TRBJ1-5, with TRBD1 matching 9 bases. The CDR3 runs to 14 residues. CDR1 DFQATT and CDR2 SNEGSKA come from the germline V gene (reference sequence). J was trimmed by 7 bases and V by 3 bases; bases with no gene match: 7. As DNA, the CDR3 is TGCAGTGCTAGCACCGGGACAGGGAGGCAGCCCCAGCATTTT. This codes for CSASTGTGRQPQHF.

This clonotype came up many times. CDR3 in amino acids: CASSLWALGGYGYTF. DNA of the CDR3: TGTGCCAGCAGCTTATGGGCCCTAGGGGGTTATGGCTACACCTTC. The chain uses TRBV13 and TRBJ1-2; a weak D match, TRBD1 (6 bases). V was clipped by 2 bases and J by 5 bases, with 15 bases between them. Germline loops: CDR1 PRHDT, CDR2 FYEKMQ (reference sequence). The CDR3 contains 15 residues.